The rows below give T cell receptor beta chains drawn from one sample of a study of shared clonotypes between healthy human individuals. Data came from immunoSEQ multiplex PCR; TCRdb stores just in-frame clones and leaves some out. The table has more than 2 million clones, over 85% seen once; the top ten hold about 0.13%. The sample was naive CD4+ T cells sorted from blood. All receptors derive from a man between 18 and 29 years old in good health. Each CDR3 is given with its conserved first and last residue. Fields, in order: D gene, V gene, J gene, clone size, CDR3 protein, CDR3 DNA. The D gene is left open where the match is weak. Clone size is not always given. Where it is, it says once, few, many or a class for expanded clones.

D: .
V: TRBV19
J: TRBJ1-5
size: .
CDR3: CASSIAVRGNQPQHF
DNA: TGTGCCAGTAGTATAGCCGTCAGGGGCAATCAGCCCCAGCATTTT

D: .
V: TRBV29-1
J: TRBJ1-1
size: .
CDR3: CSVENIGGITEAFF
DNA: TGCAGCGTTGAAAATATAGGGGGGATCACTGAAGCTTTCTTT

D: .
V: TRBV21-1
J: TRBJ2-3
size: .
CDR3: CASSKLGSQDTQYF
DNA: TGTGCCAGCAGCAAATTGGGCTCTCAAGATACGCAGTATTTT

D: .
V: TRBV30
J: TRBJ1-1
size: .
CDR3: CACGGYTEAFF
DNA: TGTGCCTGTGGGGGGTACACTGAAGCTTTCTTT

D: .
V: TRBV28
J: TRBJ1-1
size: .
CDR3: CASSLAGIEAFF
DNA: TGTGCCAGCAGTTTAGCAGGGATTGAAGCTTTCTTT

D: TRBD1
V: TRBV10-1
J: TRBJ2-3
size: .
CDR3: CASTQIGTATDTQYF
DNA: TGCGCCAGCACCCAGATCGGGACAGCCACAGATACGCAGTATTTT

D: .
V: TRBV28
J: TRBJ2-1
size: .
CDR3: CASWSGNEQFF
DNA: TGTGCCAGCTGGTCCGGGAATGAGCAGTTCTTC

D: .
V: TRBV11-2
J: TRBJ2-6
size: .
CDR3: CAAAKLEKQQSRANVLTF
DNA: TGTGCCGCAGCAAAATTAGAAAAGCAACAAAGTCGGGCCAACGTCCTGACTTTC

D: .
V: TRBV2
J: TRBJ1-5
size: .
CDR3: CASSALQGNQPQHF
DNA: TGTGCCAGCAGCGCCCTACAGGGTAACCAGCCCCAGCATTTT

D: .
V: TRBV9
J: TRBJ1-1
size: .
CDR3: CASSVGLGAEAFF
DNA: TGTGCCAGCAGCGTAGGTTTAGGGGCTGAAGCTTTCTTT

D: TRBD2
V: TRBV7-3
J: TRBJ2-2
size: .
CDR3: CASSSTPRTSGKGELFF
DNA: TGTGCCAGCAGCTCTACCCCCCGGACTAGCGGAAAAGGGGAGCTGTTTTTT

D: .
V: TRBV14
J: TRBJ2-1
size: .
CDR3: CASSQSSGSSYNEQFF
DNA: TGTGCCAGCAGCCAGAGTAGCGGTAGCTCCTACAATGAGCAGTTCTTC

D: TRBD1
V: TRBV28
J: TRBJ1-4
size: .
CDR3: CASSSGLRGYREKLFF
DNA: TGTGCCAGCAGTTCGGGACTCAGGGGGTATCGGGAAAAACTGTTTTTT

D: TRBD1
V: TRBV5-4
J: TRBJ2-5
size: .
CDR3: CASTDRELAETQYF
DNA: TGTGCCAGCACAGACAGGGAGCTTGCAGAGACCCAGTACTTC

D: TRBD1
V: TRBV28
J: TRBJ1-6
size: .
CDR3: CASRPGQGNSPLHF
DNA: TGTGCCAGCAGGCCGGGACAGGGAAATTCACCCCTCCACTTT

D: .
V: TRBV21-1
J: TRBJ2-7
size: once
CDR3: CASSKARSSYEQYF
DNA: TGTGCCAGCAGCAAAGCTAGGAGCTCCTACGAGCAGTACTTC

D: .
V: TRBV7-9
J: TRBJ1-2
size: .
CDR3: CASTPPAGAPLDGYTF
DNA: TGTGCCAGCACCCCCCCCGCGGGGGCTCCCCTTGATGGCTACACCTTC

D: TRBD1
V: TRBV5-6
J: TRBJ2-1
size: .
CDR3: CASSPPGTGGRYEQFF
DNA: TGTGCCAGCAGCCCTCCCGGGACAGGGGGAAGGTATGAGCAGTTCTTC

D: .
V: TRBV30
J: TRBJ1-2
size: .
CDR3: CAWNAQGSNYGYTF
DNA: TGTGCCTGGAATGCCCAGGGGTCTAACTATGGCTACACCTTC

D: .
V: TRBV18
J: TRBJ2-2
size: .
CDR3: CASSPPGTPPGTGELFF
DNA: TGTGCCAGCTCACCACCTGGGACTCCCCCGGGGACCGGGGAGCTGTTTTTT

D: TRBD1
V: TRBV28
J: TRBJ1-4
size: .
CDR3: CASTPRGWGEKLFF
DNA: TGTGCCAGCACTCCCAGGGGGTGGGGTGAAAAACTGTTTTTT

D: TRBD1
V: TRBV5-4
J: TRBJ2-3
size: .
CDR3: CASSLVWTGGNTDTQYF
DNA: TGTGCCAGCAGCTTGGTATGGACAGGGGGCAACACAGATACGCAGTATTTT

D: TRBD1
V: TRBV4-3
J: TRBJ2-5
size: .
CDR3: CASSDRGQGIARQETQYF
DNA: TGCGCCAGCAGCGATCGGGGACAGGGGATTGCTCGCCAAGAGACCCAGTACTTC

D: TRBD2
V: TRBV18
J: TRBJ2-1
size: .
CDR3: CASSPVKRENNEQFF
DNA: TGTGCCAGCTCACCGGTTAAGCGGGAAAACAATGAGCAGTTCTTC

D: TRBD2
V: TRBV4-1
J: TRBJ2-5
size: .
CDR3: CASSLNAGAGGETQYF
DNA: TGCGCCAGCAGCCTTAACGCCGGGGCGGGAGGAGAGACCCAGTACTTC

D: .
V: TRBV5-6
J: TRBJ1-1
size: .
CDR3: CASSSRPGTPSVDAFF
DNA: TGTGCCAGCAGCTCTCGCCCCGGGACACCTTCGGTGGACGCTTTCTTT

D: .
V: TRBV6-5
J: TRBJ1-6
size: .
CDR3: CASSRGRENSPLHF
DNA: TGTGCCAGCAGCAGGGGCAGGGAGAATTCACCCCTCCACTTT

D: .
V: TRBV6-5
J: TRBJ1-4
size: .
CDR3: CASSYGGADEKLFF
DNA: TGTGCCAGCAGTTACGGGGGGGCTGACGAAAAACTGTTTTTT

D: .
V: TRBV28
J: TRBJ2-7
size: once
CDR3: CASSFALGPSVEQYF
DNA: TGTGCCAGCAGTTTCGCTTTGGGACCCAGTGTCGAGCAGTACTTC

D: TRBD2
V: TRBV5-4
J: TRBJ2-2
size: .
CDR3: CASSYGTSGRDTGELFF
DNA: TGTGCCAGCAGCTACGGGACTAGCGGGAGGGACACCGGGGAGCTGTTTTTT

D: .
V: TRBV6-1
J: TRBJ2-7
size: .
CDR3: CASSEANAYEQYF
DNA: TGTGCCAGCAGTGAAGCGAACGCCTACGAGCAGTACTTC

D: .
V: TRBV5-4
J: TRBJ2-4
size: .
CDR3: CASSLAGSDIQYF
DNA: TGTGCCAGCAGCTTGGCCGGGTCAGACATTCAGTACTTC

D: .
V: TRBV11-2
J: TRBJ1-6
size: .
CDR3: CASSLNGGSGSSYNSPLHF
DNA: TGTGCCAGCAGCTTAAACGGTGGGTCAGGGAGCTCCTATAATTCACCCCTCCACTTT

D: .
V: TRBV2
J: TRBJ2-7
size: .
CDR3: CASSGGLQGTYEQYF
DNA: TGTGCCAGCAGTGGGGGGTTACAGGGAACCTACGAGCAGTACTTC

D: TRBD2
V: TRBV18
J: TRBJ2-7
size: .
CDR3: CASSPTAGGPSEQYF
DNA: TGTGCCAGCTCTCCAACAGCGGGAGGGCCCTCCGAGCAGTACTTC

D: TRBD2
V: TRBV2
J: TRBJ2-5
size: .
CDR3: CASSEAPGRGKETQYF
DNA: TGTGCCAGCAGTGAAGCTCCCGGGAGGGGCAAAGAGACCCAGTACTTC

D: TRBD2
V: TRBV5-1
J: TRBJ2-3
size: .
CDR3: CASSLEGLAGGRGDTQYF
DNA: TGCGCCAGCAGCTTGGAGGGGCTAGCGGGAGGGCGAGGAGATACGCAGTATTTT

D: .
V: TRBV7-9
J: TRBJ1-1
size: .
CDR3: CASSLEGSGAEAFF
DNA: TGTGCCAGCAGCTTAGAAGGGTCAGGGGCTGAAGCTTTCTTT

D: TRBD1
V: TRBV2
J: TRBJ1-1
size: .
CDR3: CASRYRDSYRGSTEAFF
DNA: TGTGCCAGCAGATACCGGGACAGTTACCGAGGGAGCACTGAAGCTTTCTTT

D: .
V: TRBV5-4
J: TRBJ2-7
size: .
CDR3: CASSSTKSSYEQYF
DNA: TGTGCCAGCAGCTCTACTAAGAGCTCCTACGAGCAGTACTTC

D: TRBD1
V: TRBV9
J: TRBJ2-3
size: .
CDR3: CASSRTGTGSTDTQYF
DNA: TGTGCCAGCAGCCGGACCGGGACAGGGAGCACAGATACGCAGTATTTT

D: .
V: TRBV11-2
J: TRBJ1-1
size: .
CDR3: CASSLGPLNTEAFF
DNA: TGTGCCAGCAGCTTAGGACCGTTGAACACTGAAGCTTTCTTT

D: .
V: TRBV10-3
J: TRBJ1-1
size: .
CDR3: CAISERETEAFF
DNA: TGTGCCATCAGTGAGCGGGAAACTGAAGCTTTCTTT

D: .
V: TRBV6-4
J: TRBJ2-3
size: .
CDR3: CASSARESGSADTQYF
DNA: TGTGCCAGCAGCGCAAGGGAGTCCGGGAGTGCAGATACGCAGTATTTT

D: TRBD2
V: TRBV5-1
J: TRBJ2-1
size: .
CDR3: CASSSSGLEGWNEQFF
DNA: TGCGCCAGCAGCTCTAGCGGGCTCGAAGGTTGGAATGAGCAGTTCTTC

D: .
V: TRBV7-8
J: TRBJ1-3
size: once
CDR3: CASSGAPGNTIYF
DNA: TGTGCCAGCAGCGGCGCCCCTGGAAACACCATATATTTT

D: .
V: TRBV5-4
J: TRBJ2-5
size: .
CDR3: CASSLVGLQETQYF
DNA: TGTGCCAGCAGCTTGGTAGGACTACAAGAGACCCAGTACTTC

D: .
V: TRBV7-8
J: TRBJ2-5
size: .
CDR3: CASSRGLQETQYF
DNA: TGTGCCAGCAGCAGGGGACTCCAAGAGACCCAGTACTTC

D: .
V: TRBV9
J: TRBJ1-1
size: .
CDR3: CASSKDRGFMNTEAFF
DNA: TGTGCCAGCAGCAAGGACAGAGGCTTCATGAACACTGAAGCTTTCTTT

D: TRBD2
V: TRBV18
J: TRBJ2-7
size: .
CDR3: CASSPRLAGEYEQYF
DNA: TGTGCCAGCTCACCCCGGTTAGCGGGAGAATACGAGCAGTACTTC

D: TRBD1
V: TRBV28
J: TRBJ1-6
size: .
CDR3: CASNSPGQLGSYNSPLHF
DNA: TGTGCCAGCAACTCCCCGGGACAGCTGGGCTCCTATAATTCACCCCTCCACTTT

D: .
V: TRBV21-1
J: TRBJ1-6
size: .
CDR3: CASSKVGPCAHSPLHF
DNA: TGTGCCAGCAGCAAAGTAGGGCCCTGTGCACATTCACCCCTCCACTTT

D: .
V: TRBV6-6
J: TRBJ1-5
size: .
CDR3: CASSLTDPSYQPQHF
DNA: TGTGCCAGCAGTTTGACAGATCCCTCTTATCAGCCCCAGCATTTT